Presented here are 5 T cell receptor beta chains from one specimen sequenced in a study of cytomegalovirus exposure and HLA in healthy donors (dated by TCRdb to 2017 to 2019). Library method: the immunoSEQ multiplex PCR assay. For the multiplex PCR, a mixture combining 60 forward primers for TCR Vbeta segments and 13 reverse primers for TCR Jbeta segments was used. Held by TCRdb, this immuneACCESS table contains in-frame sequences only and omits some clones. Under half of the omission traces to an unresolved V gene where checked; the cause of the rest is unknown. The sample yields some 120,000 clones; 80% were counted once. The ten most abundant clones make up 1% of the sample. The sample taken for sequencing was PBMCs. The receptors derive from a man in his forties in good health and CMV-seronegative.

V is TRBV28 and J is TRBJ1-2, with D possibly being TRBD1 (5 bases). Germline assignment: CDR1 MDHEN and CDR2 SYDVKM. V was pared by 4 bases and J by 6 bases, with 12 bases between. CDR3 size: 13 residues. Here the CDR3 reads CASSYWQTDGYTF. CDR3 coding DNA: TGTGCCAGCAGTTATTGGCAGACAGATGGCTACACCTTC.

The genes are TRBV4-2 and TRBJ2-7; 10 bases map to TRBD2. CDR3 length: 17 amino acids. Germline V lookup: CDR1 LGHNA, CDR2 YNFKEQ. V gave up 0 bases and J gave up 4 bases; unmatched junction bases: 9. CDR3 sequence reads: CASSQDPASGSNYEQYF. The CDR3 bases are TGTGCCAGCAGCCAAGATCCTGCTAGCGGGAGTAATTACGAGCAGTACTTC.

The CDR3 DNA follows: TGTGCCAGCAGACCCACAGGGCTGAATGAAAAACTGTTTTTT. This gives the protein CASRPTGLNEKLFF. This chain links TRBV6-5 with TRBJ1-4; a weak D match, TRBD1 (6 bases). The germline V gene encodes CDR1 MNHEY and CDR2 SVGAGI. Trimming removed 6 bases at V and 5 bases at J, with 13 bases between. This CDR3 contains 14 residues.

This sequence joins TRBV6-6 and TRBJ2-3; the match to TRBD1 covers 7 bases. In germline, CDR1 is MNHNY, CDR2 SVGAGI (reference sequence). V lost 5 bases, J lost 3 bases, and 2 bases stayed unmatched. The CDR3 loop spans 13 amino acids. The DNA of the CDR3 is TGTGCCAGCAGTCGGGACAGTACAGATACGCAGTATTTT. Amino acids: CASSRDSTDTQYF.

The chain carries TRBV5-4 and TRBJ2-5; 7 bases map to TRBD1. Germline V gene lookup returns CDR1 SGHNT and CDR2 YYREEE (reference sequence). The CDR3 has 13 residues. The J segment lost 4 bases and the V segment lost 5 bases, leaving 5 bases of the junction unmatched. In DNA, the CDR3 is TGTGCCAGCAGACCTACAGGGGTAGAGACCCAGTACTTC. Its protein product is CASRPTGVETQYF.